This T cell receptor beta chain was obtained from a study of cytomegalovirus exposure and HLA in healthy donors. Study-wide points: When a later analysis compared HLA-associated TCR beta chains with equally common others, the HLA-associated chains turned out to be more clonally expanded and to have lower generation probabilities. When analyzed later, a missense DCLRE1C variant was found to be linked to TCR beta V- and J-gene trimming. Presence/absence analyses took donor sequencing depth as roughly uniform.

In the case of this clone: Its antigen is not identified.

With 60 Vbeta and 13 Jbeta primers, the PCR was carried out. TCRdb's copy holds only in-frame clones and misses some; the assay was immunoSEQ multiplex PCR. The sample holds 100,000 to 150,000 clones; over 60% are singletons and the top ten take about 1.2%. The CDR3 is 16 residues long. J was trimmed by 3 bases and V by 2 bases; bases with no gene match: 6. Germline V gene data show CDR1 as SGHKS and CDR2 as YYEKEE (reference sequence). The clonotype was recovered from a female donor in good health and CMV-seronegative. The sequencing input was PBMCs. V gene TRBV5-5 combines with J gene TRBJ2-3; 10 nucleotides line up with TRBD1. Here the CDR3 reads CASSFSPGQGTDTQYF. The CDR3 bases are TGTGCCAGCAGCTTCAGTCCGGGACAGGGGACAGATACGCAGTATTTT. Looking up the rest from reference TRBV5-5 and TRBJ2-3 gives the full variable domain: DAGVTQSPTHLIKTRGQQVTLRCSPISGHKSVSWYQQVLGQGPQFIFQYYEKEERGRGNFPDRFSARQFPNYSSELNVNALLLGDSALYLCASSFSPGQGTDTQYFGPGTRLTVL.